The 31 T cell receptor beta chains listed next were all sequenced from one sample in a study of blood T cell repertoires in COVID-19. Sequencing was performed with immunoSEQ multiplex PCR; in TCRdb, only in-frame clones are kept and a portion is missing. This table has about 320,000 clones, about nine tenths appearing once. Sequencing used peripheral blood. The receptors derive from a woman in her thirties with COVID-19, enrolled during active disease.

In regard to this clone: The same CDR3 arises from other DNA sequences in this sample as well. The gene calls are TRBV28 and TRBJ1-6; TRBD1 matches 10 bases. With V trimmed by 3 bases and J by 10 bases, 3 bases remained unmatched. This CDR3 has 14 residues. The germline gives CDR1 MDHEN, CDR2 SYDVKM. DNA of the CDR3: TGTGCCAGCAGTTTCGGACAGGGGGGATCACCCCTCCACTTT. Translation: CASSFGQGGSPLHF.

This clone was detected a few times. This chain links TRBV6-5 with TRBJ2-7, with D tentatively TRBD1 (6 bases). V was trimmed by 1 base and J by 3 bases, leaving 16 bases between them. The CDR3 is made up of 16 amino acids. Germline V gives CDR1 MNHEY, CDR2 SVGAGI. The CDR3 spells CASSYLTGGLHYEQYF. CDR3 bases: TGTGCCAGCAGTTACTTGACAGGTGGACTCCACTACGAGCAGTACTTC.

The V call is TRBV13, the J call TRBJ1-2, with 8 bases lining up with TRBD1. The CDR3 loop spans 18 amino acids. The J segment lost 4 bases and the V segment lost 4 bases, leaving 17 bases of the junction unmatched. Germline-derived CDR1 and CDR2 are PRHDT and FYEKMQ (reference sequence). CDR3 sequence (DNA): TGTGCCAGCAGCTGCGCACTCCAGACGGACAGGGTCTGCTATGGCTACACCTTC. Its translation: CASSCALQTDRVCYGYTF.

The genes are TRBV11-3 and TRBJ1-4; 7 bases map to TRBD1. CDR3 length equals 13 residues. Germline V gene data show CDR1 as SGHNT and CDR2 as YENEEA. The J segment lost 7 bases and the V segment lost 2 bases, leaving 1 base of the junction unmatched. CDR3 protein: CASSLRQGEKLFF. CDR3 nucleotide sequence: TGTGCCAGCAGCTTACGACAGGGTGAAAAACTGTTTTTT.

The chain's CDR3 is CASSQGGSYNSPLHF. The CDR3 DNA reads TGTGCCAGCAGCCAGGGGGGGAGCTATAATTCACCCCTCCACTTT. V gene TRBV3-1 (or the pseudogene TRBV3-2) combines with J gene TRBJ1-6, with D maybe TRBD1 (5 bases). This CDR3 has 15 residues. V was cut by 3 bases and J by 3 bases, with 9 bases left in between. The V gene's germline CDR1 is LGHDT and CDR2 YNNKEL (reference sequence).

V is TRBV7-9 and J is TRBJ1-4, with 7 bases that match TRBD1. Germline CDR1 reads SEHNR; CDR2 reads FQNEAQ (reference sequence). Trimming took 1 base from V and 3 from J; bases not matched to a gene: 5. The CDR3 runs 16 residues. The CDR3, as DNA: TGTGCCAGCAGCTTAGTAGGGGGGACAGCTAATGAAAAACTGTTTTTT. Protein sequence: CASSLVGGTANEKLFF.

Comments on this clone: This specimen includes other DNA sequences encoding the same CDR3. The V and J genes are TRBV6-5 and TRBJ1-3, with D perhaps matching TRBD1 (6 bases). The V gene's germline CDR1 is MNHEY and CDR2 SVGAGI. V gave up 4 bases and J gave up 4 bases, with 8 bases separating them. This CDR3 is 13 amino acids long. For the CDR3, the DNA is TGTGCCAGCAGTTCTGACAGGGGAAACACCATATATTTT. As protein: CASSSDRGNTIYF.

The gene calls are TRBV7-9 and TRBJ1-4; possible D gene TRBD1, 6 bases. The V gene's germline CDR1 is SEHNR and CDR2 FQNEAQ (reference sequence). The length of the CDR3 is 13 residues. Deletions cut 1 base from V and 11 bases from J, with 11 bases between. In nucleotides, the CDR3 is TGTGCCAGCAGCTTAGGGACAGAGAGGAAACTGTTTTTT. Residues: CASSLGTERKLFF.

The V and J genes are TRBV18 and TRBJ2-1; TRBD2 is a possible D gene (6 bases). Deletions cut 5 bases from V and 0 bases from J, with 20 bases between. CDR1 is KGHSH, CDR2 LQKENI, per germline. This CDR3 is built from 18 residues. The CDR3: CASSGTGVALSSYNEQFF. The CDR3 nucleotides read TGTGCCAGCTCAGGAACGGGGGTAGCCCTAAGCTCCTACAATGAGCAGTTCTTC.

This chain connects TRBV5-1 to TRBJ2-7, with 10 nucleotides matching TRBD2. V gave up 3 bases and J gave up 0 bases; unmatched junction bases: 3. The CDR3 has 15 residues. CDR1 and CDR2 (germline): SGHRS, YFSETQ. This CDR3 reads CASSSGLAVSYEQYF. The CDR3 bases are TGCGCCAGCAGCTCCGGACTAGCGGTCTCCTACGAGCAGTACTTC.

This chain joins TRBV11-3 and TRBJ2-1; D unresolved. Trimming removed 4 bases from V and 6 bases from J, with 7 bases in between. This CDR3 is built from 12 residues. CDR1 is SGHNT and CDR2 is YENEEA in the germline V gene. CDR3 in DNA: TGTGCCAGCAGCTCGTCGTCCAATGAGCAGTTCTTC. It specifies CASSSSSNEQFF.

This clone was observed a single time. The chain combines TRBV6-5 with TRBJ2-3, with D tentatively TRBD1 (5 bases). V gave up 7 bases and J gave up 6 bases, with 14 bases separating them. Germline lookup yields CDR1 MNHEY and CDR2 SVGAGI. This CDR3 region has 13 residues. CDR3 in DNA: TGTGCCAGCAAGGGGTCGCCACGGGATACGCAGTATTTT. Its protein product is CASKGSPRDTQYF.

The chain joins TRBV15 to TRBJ2-7; 11 nucleotides agree with TRBD2. Germline loops: CDR1 LNHNV, CDR2 YYDKDF (reference sequence). The J segment lost 0 bases and the V segment lost 4 bases, leaving 2 bases of the junction unmatched. CDR3 length equals 15 residues. CDR3 DNA: TGTGCCACCAGCACTAGCGGGGGGAGCTCCTACGAGCAGTACTTC. Translating gives CATSTSGGSSYEQYF.

The chain joins TRBV5-5 to TRBJ2-7; TRBD1 matches at 7 bases. CDR1 and CDR2 (germline): SGHKS, YYEKEE (reference sequence). This CDR3 contains 15 residues. V trimming: 0 bases; J trimming: 3 bases; junction bases outside the gene matches: 6. The DNA for the CDR3 is TGTGCCAGCAGCTTGGGACAGGGCCGCATCTACGAGCAGTACTTC. As protein: CASSLGQGRIYEQYF.

The V gene is TRBV24-1, the J gene TRBJ1-2; 8 nucleotides match TRBD1. The CDR3 covers 14 residues. Germline assignment: CDR1 KGHDR and CDR2 SFDVKD. The V gene end was trimmed by 4 bases and the J gene end by 4 bases; junction bases not matched to a gene: 4. The CDR3 is CATSEPTGVYGYTF. The CDR3 DNA is TGTGCCACCAGTGAGCCGACAGGGGTCTATGGCTACACCTTC.

This clone was detected only a few times. The V and J genes are TRBV5-4 and TRBJ1-3; tentatively, D is TRBD1 (6 bases). V was pared by 3 bases and J by 0 bases, with 7 bases between. Germline-derived CDR1 and CDR2 are SGHNT and YYREEE (reference sequence). The CDR3 spans 14 residues. CDR3 in amino acids: CASSWDNSGNTIYF. The CDR3 DNA follows: TGTGCCAGCAGCTGGGACAACTCTGGAAACACCATATATTTT.

The chain has TRBV12-3 or TRBV12-4 and TRBJ1-1, with D maybe TRBD1 (5 bases). There are 12 residues in the CDR3. Trimming removed 4 bases from V and 8 bases from J, with 11 bases in between. CDR3 region: CASSSYRWEAFF. The CDR3 DNA sequence: TGTGCCAGCAGTTCGTACAGGTGGGAAGCTTTCTTT.

A single count supports this clone. J is TRBJ1-5 and V is TRBV18; D might be TRBD1 (6 bases). Trimming cost V 1 base and J 1 base, with 17 bases left between them. Germline CDR1 KGHSH, CDR2 LQKENI. The CDR3 is 18 residues long. CDR3 nucleotide sequence: TGTGCCAGCTCACCACGTCAGATAGGACAGCCAAGCAATCAGCCCCAGCATTTT. Its protein product is CASSPRQIGQPSNQPQHF.

The V gene is TRBV9, the J gene TRBJ2-5; D remains unclear. The end of the DNA aligns better with TRBJ2-7, so the J call may be wrong. This CDR3 comprises 11 residues. The V gene's germline CDR1 is SGDLS and CDR2 YYNGEE. The CDR3 sequence: CASSPSYEQYF. CDR3 coding DNA: TGTGCCAGCAGCCCCTCCTACGAGCAGTACTTC.

The chain couples TRBV9 to TRBJ2-3, with D tentatively TRBD1 (5 bases). CDR1 and CDR2 from the germline V gene are SGDLS and YYNGEE. The germline V and J ends were trimmed by 0 bases and 5 bases, with 13 bases remaining between them. The CDR3 has 15 residues. The CDR3 here is CASSVEGDVRDTQYF. DNA of the CDR3: TGTGCCAGCAGCGTAGAAGGGGATGTTAGAGATACGCAGTATTTT. Looking up the rest from reference TRBV9 and TRBJ2-3 gives the full variable domain: DSGVTQTPKHLITATGQRVTLRCSPRSGDLSVYWYQQSLDQGLQFLIQYYNGEERAKGNILERFSAQQFPDLHSELNLSSLELGDSALYFCASSVEGDVRDTQYFGPGTRLTVL.

This clone was recorded only once. This sequence joins TRBV2 and TRBJ1-4; possibly TRBD1 for D (6 bases). The CDR3 contains 15 residues. Trimming stripped 6 bases from V and 3 bases from J, with 14 bases between. CDR1 and CDR2 from the germline V gene are SNHLY and FYNNEI. The CDR3 reads CASSPGRTANEKLFF. The CDR3 nucleotides read TGTGCCAGCAGCCCCGGGAGGACAGCTAATGAAAAACTGTTTTTT.

The chain couples TRBV6-5 to TRBJ2-1; 13 bases map to TRBD2. Losses at the gene ends were 2 bases for V and 7 bases for J; bases not matched to a gene: 5. The CDR3 is 16 amino acids. CDR1 is MNHEY, CDR2 SVGAGI, per germline. Written as DNA, the CDR3 is TGTGCCAGCAGTTACGGTCGACTAGCGGGGGGTAATGAGCAGTTCTTC. Amino acid sequence: CASSYGRLAGGNEQFF.

The V call is TRBV19, the J call TRBJ2-3, with 8 bases that match TRBD2. Germline V gene data show CDR1 as LNHDA and CDR2 as SQIVND (reference sequence). The V gene end was trimmed by 5 bases and the J gene end by 10 bases; junction bases not matched to a gene: 17. The CDR3 is 16 amino acids. The CDR3 reads CASSQPVGGAGRSQYF. In nucleotides, the CDR3 is TGTGCCAGTAGTCAACCTGTCGGGGGGGCAGGTCGTTCGCAGTATTTT.

The DNA of the CDR3 is TGTGCCAGCAGCGCCCAAGGGGGCAACGTCAATCAGCCCCAGCATTTT. It is translated as CASSAQGGNVNQPQHF. The chain recombines TRBV5-6 with TRBJ1-5; 7 nucleotides line up with TRBD1. Germline V gene sequence: CDR1 SGHDT, CDR2 YYEEEE. Trimming cost V 4 bases and J 3 bases; bases outside gene matches: 10. This CDR3 has 16 amino acids.

In this sample, this clone turned up once. This rearrangement joins TRBV20-1 to TRBJ1-2; no clear D gene. This CDR3 contains 10 residues. Germline loops: CDR1 DFQATT, CDR2 SNEGSKA (reference sequence). V lost 5 bases, J lost 8 bases, and 9 bases lay in between. This CDR3 is CSAFHNGYTF. The CDR3 coding sequence is TGCAGTGCTTTTCACAACGGCTACACCTTC.

CDR3 DNA: TGCGCCAGCAGCTGGAGGGGACAGGTCTCTGGAAACACCATATATTTT. Encoded protein: CASSWRGQVSGNTIYF. The J gene is TRBJ1-3, the V gene TRBV5-1, with 8 bases fitting TRBD1. V trimming: 3 bases; J trimming: 0 bases; junction bases outside the gene matches: 5. Germline lookup yields CDR1 SGHRS and CDR2 YFSETQ. The CDR3 runs to 16 residues.

This chain connects TRBV5-1 to TRBJ2-2; D is ambiguous. This CDR3 is built from 17 residues. Per the germline V gene, CDR1 is SGHRS and CDR2 is YFSETQ. Trimming took 2 bases from V and 3 from J, leaving 17 bases between them. The CDR3 DNA reads as TGCGCCAGCAGCTTTTCAGACTCCGCCTCCGACACCGGGGAGCTGTTTTTT. Its protein is CASSFSDSASDTGELFF.

This chain connects TRBV18 to TRBJ2-2, with TRBD1 matching over 8 bases. Trimming removed 4 bases from V and 4 bases from J; junction bases left unmatched: 2. The germline gives CDR1 KGHSH, CDR2 LQKENI. CDR3 length: 14 residues. The CDR3 loop reads CASSRGQGTGELFF. The CDR3 nucleotides read TGTGCCAGCTCACGCGGACAGGGCACCGGGGAGCTGTTTTTT.

The rearrangement joins TRBV4-1 to TRBJ1-6; 9 positions agree with TRBD1. V shed 6 bases and J 8 bases; nucleotides not matched to a gene: 5. The CDR3 is 14 amino acids. Germline V gene sequence: CDR1 MGHRA, CDR2 YSYEKL. The CDR3, as DNA: TGCGCCAGCAGTAGGGACAGGGTTGATTCACCCCTCCACTTT. Translated: CASSRDRVDSPLHF.

A remark on this clone: Other DNA variants within this sample encode the same CDR3. CDR3 in DNA: TGTGCCAGCAGCCTGGCTAGCGGGGACCCGGAGACCCAGTACTTC. Amino acids: CASSLASGDPETQYF. The rearrangement joins TRBV4-2 to TRBJ2-5, with 9 bases matching TRBD2. Trimming took 4 bases from V and 5 from J; bases not matched to a gene: 8. The germline V gene has CDR1 LGHNA and CDR2 YNFKEQ. This CDR3 is built from 15 residues.

The V and J genes are TRBV4-1 and TRBJ2-1, with a possible D match to TRBD2 (5 bases). CDR1 and CDR2 from the germline V gene are MGHRA and YSYEKL. The V end lost 0 bases, the J end lost 6 bases, and 18 bases lay between the germline ends. The CDR3 has 17 residues. The CDR3 nucleotides are TGCGCCAGCAGCCAAGATAAGGGAAAGAGGGTAGGCAATGAGCAGTTCTTC. It encodes CASSQDKGKRVGNEQFF.